This T cell receptor (beta chain) comes out of a study of cytomegalovirus exposure and HLA in healthy donors. CDR1 is LNHDA and CDR2 is SQIVND in the germline V gene (reference sequence). V dropped 7 bases and J dropped 5; count of bases not matched to a gene: 9. The CDR3 spans 16 residues. Here immunoSEQ multiplex PCR was the method, and the copy in TCRdb shows in-frame clones only, minus some. The sample consists of some 150,000 clones, about 88% of them appearing once. V gene TRBV19 combines with J gene TRBJ2-2; 11 bases align to TRBD2. The sample comprised PBMCs. The source of this sequence is a young man in good health and CMV-seropositive. Here the CDR3 DNA reads TGTGCCAGTACCCAACTAGCGGGAGTGGGTACCGGGGAGCTGTTTTTT. Protein sequence: CASTQLAGVGTGELFF.